This T cell receptor beta chain was sequenced in a study of T-cell reconstitution after alpha-beta-depleted transplantation in children. During its preparation, the TCRbeta library received unique molecular identifiers. TCRdb re-derived calls from the PCR reads in MiXCR, one entry per CDR3 protein. The sample yields 83,000 or so distinct CDR3 sequences, roughly 8% seen once. The CDR3 runs 13 residues. Trimming removed 4 bases at V and 7 bases at J, with 14 bases between. CDR1 and CDR2 from the germline V gene are SGHNT and YYREEE (reference sequence). Only one count was recorded for this clonotype. The sample consisted of PBMCs from the stem cell graft donor, taken from the stem cell graft. The origin of this receptor is a human donor who donated a stem cell graft to a child with congenital amegakaryocytic thrombocytopenia. The rearrangement uses TRBV5-4 and TRBJ1-1; D uncertain. CDR3 sequence: CASSPEVRSEAFF. DNA of the CDR3: TGTGCCAGCAGCCCGGAGGTGAGGAGTGAAGCTTTCTTT.